A selection of T cell receptor beta chains follows, all from one sample in a study of TIL therapy for anti-PD-1-resistant metastatic lung cancer. Data came from immunoSEQ multiplex PCR; TCRdb stores just in-frame clones and leaves some out. The sample has tens of thousands of clones; about two thirds are singletons. The input for sequencing was tumor tissue, taken at baseline. The receptors shown here come from a person aged 25 to 80 with non-small cell lung cancer. The conserved cysteine and the conserved F or W are not part of the CDR3 here. D genes are given only for firm matches.

j_call: TRBJ1-1; d_call: .; v_call: TRBV11-2; cdr3_length: 10; cdr3_aa: ASSLAASGAF
j_call: TRBJ2-1; d_call: TRBD1; v_call: TRBV5-1; cdr3_length: 12; cdr3_aa: ASSLTGATNEQF
j_call: TRBJ1-4; d_call: TRBD1; v_call: TRBV5-1; cdr3_length: 12; cdr3_aa: ASSQGGTNEKLF
j_call: TRBJ2-7; d_call: .; v_call: TRBV7-8; cdr3_length: 13; cdr3_aa: ASSLTEVHSYEQY
j_call: TRBJ2-7; d_call: .; v_call: TRBV29-1; cdr3_length: 11; cdr3_aa: SVVVVASYEQY
j_call: TRBJ2-7; d_call: .; v_call: TRBV28; cdr3_length: 11; cdr3_aa: ASSPLDRYEQY
j_call: TRBJ1-6; d_call: .; v_call: TRBV6-5; cdr3_length: 14; cdr3_aa: ASSYSRGSYNSPLH
j_call: TRBJ2-7; d_call: .; v_call: TRBV7-2; cdr3_length: 12; cdr3_aa: ASSLVGLRGEQY
j_call: TRBJ1-2; d_call: .; v_call: TRBV30; cdr3_length: 9; cdr3_aa: AWHPNYGYT
j_call: TRBJ2-7; d_call: TRBD1; v_call: TRBV9; cdr3_length: 16; cdr3_aa: ASSGTGTGLGESYEQY
j_call: TRBJ1-5; d_call: .; v_call: TRBV2; cdr3_length: 12; cdr3_aa: ASKAGMGNQPQH
j_call: TRBJ2-7; d_call: TRBD2; v_call: TRBV6-1; cdr3_length: 12; cdr3_aa: ASSVTSGSGEQY
j_call: TRBJ2-5; d_call: TRBD2; v_call: TRBV10-1; cdr3_length: 14; cdr3_aa: ASSESRLAGGETQY
j_call: TRBJ2-5; d_call: TRBD1; v_call: TRBV6-5; cdr3_length: 11; cdr3_aa: ASTNRGRETQY
j_call: TRBJ2-7; d_call: .; v_call: TRBV7-9; cdr3_length: 10; cdr3_aa: ASSFQLVEEY
j_call: TRBJ2-5; d_call: TRBD2; v_call: TRBV9; cdr3_length: 13; cdr3_aa: ASSVGLAEQETQY
j_call: TRBJ2-3; d_call: .; v_call: TRBV9; cdr3_length: 13; cdr3_aa: ASSVALRDSDTQY
j_call: TRBJ2-1; d_call: TRBD2; v_call: TRBV9; cdr3_length: 15; cdr3_aa: ASSVEASGSSYNEQF
j_call: TRBJ2-3; d_call: TRBD2; v_call: TRBV6-1; cdr3_length: 12; cdr3_aa: ASVGGGSTDTQY
j_call: TRBJ1-4; d_call: .; v_call: TRBV6-1; cdr3_length: 13; cdr3_aa: ASSEAWGSNEKLF
j_call: TRBJ2-5; d_call: TRBD1; v_call: TRBV6-6; cdr3_length: 12; cdr3_aa: ASSYSEGAETQY
j_call: TRBJ1-1; d_call: .; v_call: TRBV5-4; cdr3_length: 14; cdr3_aa: ASSRLEVGWITEAF
j_call: TRBJ1-4; d_call: .; v_call: TRBV4-1; cdr3_length: 15; cdr3_aa: ASSHGTWGVSGEKLF
j_call: TRBJ2-7; d_call: TRBD1; v_call: TRBV10-2; cdr3_length: 14; cdr3_aa: ASSGGGTGGFNEQY
j_call: TRBJ2-7; d_call: TRBD1; v_call: TRBV5-1; cdr3_length: 11; cdr3_aa: ASRQGSSYEQY
j_call: TRBJ2-2; d_call: .; v_call: TRBV5-1; cdr3_length: 15; cdr3_aa: ASSLGPGHPNTGELF
j_call: TRBJ1-4; d_call: TRBD1; v_call: TRBV6-1; cdr3_length: 11; cdr3_aa: ASRRTGAEKLF
j_call: TRBJ1-3; d_call: .; v_call: TRBV11-2; cdr3_length: 14; cdr3_aa: ASSLGRQSSGNTIY
j_call: TRBJ1-2; d_call: .; v_call: TRBV18; cdr3_length: 13; cdr3_aa: ASSPLAGRDYGYT
j_call: TRBJ1-1; d_call: .; v_call: TRBV18; cdr3_length: 12; cdr3_aa: ASSPLPGDTEAF
j_call: TRBJ2-5; d_call: .; v_call: TRBV29-1; cdr3_length: 10; cdr3_aa: SVGPVQETQY
j_call: TRBJ2-1; d_call: .; v_call: TRBV30; cdr3_length: 11; cdr3_aa: AWSGRVANEQF
j_call: TRBJ1-5; d_call: .; v_call: TRBV10-1; cdr3_length: 12; cdr3_aa: ASSESGTNQPQH
j_call: TRBJ2-1; d_call: .; v_call: TRBV10-3; cdr3_length: 9; cdr3_aa: AISGGREQF
j_call: TRBJ1-1; d_call: TRBD1; v_call: TRBV28; cdr3_length: 15; cdr3_aa: ASSGTLGTGVGVGAF
j_call: TRBJ2-6; d_call: TRBD1; v_call: TRBV18; cdr3_length: 15; cdr3_aa: ASSQSGTGAGANVLT
j_call: TRBJ2-7; d_call: TRBD2; v_call: TRBV10-1; cdr3_length: 12; cdr3_aa: ASSEASGRDEQY
j_call: TRBJ2-5; d_call: .; v_call: TRBV19; cdr3_length: 14; cdr3_aa: ASSIRTAGSAETQY
j_call: TRBJ2-7; d_call: TRBD2; v_call: TRBV7-2; cdr3_length: 16; cdr3_aa: ASSFNAIRLAGVGEQY